The subject of this entry is one TCR beta chain. Its antigen remains unidentified. There are no base qualities to consult, and no much larger clone falls within one base. This specimen belongs to a study of cytomegalovirus exposure and HLA in healthy donors (dated by TCRdb to about 2017). Some background on the complete study: According to an earlier analysis of a few hundred of the donors, some 170 million T cells yielded 120 million or so unique TCR beta sequences and 276 Gb of sequence data. An early release that covered some 630 HLA-typed donors contained approximately 300 gigabases of sequencing data and about 93 million unique TCR sequences. Among the roughly 400 genotyped donors, under 90% belonged to the genetic ancestry cluster associated with self-reported Caucasian donors. The study was designed to test whether signatures of past pathogen exposure could be identified by cataloging public T cell receptors. The T cell repertoires of around 730 subjects were profiled by immunosequencing and related to cytomegalovirus serostatus. In addition to the first cohort of 666 subjects, a separate validation cohort of 130 or so different subjects was used. High-throughput TCR immunosequencing, statistical association of individual TCRs with disease status, and machine learning were combined to predict cytomegalovirus infection status. To study patterns of TCR occurrence, a later analysis re-analyzed previously published TCR beta repertoires from under 750 donors and added high-resolution HLA genotyping. Rather than using new phenotypic data, the later analysis identified candidate immune exposures from TCR beta sequences and from how often those sequences occurred across donors. To decide whether each TCR beta V gene segment behaved as functional or pseudogenic, an earlier analysis of some 570 of the donors relied on high-throughput TCR beta sequencing. Donor age, sex, ethnicity and CMV serostatus were collected together with the repertoire data. A later genetic analysis used genome-wide SNP genotypes for about 55% of the 666 donors, treating that subset as a discovery cohort. All discovery cohort repertoires had been generated on a single sequencing platform. HLA typing included class I and class II loci at four-digit resolution. Typing coverage varied by locus: roughly 620-630 donors for A, B, C, DRB1 and DQB1; roughly 560 for DQA1; around 570 for DPA1; around 490 for DPB1. Four to six DR-DQ haplotypes were handled as single units for association and clustering, since linkage in the cohort was strong. Among a few hundred genotyped donors of the cohort, an average of approximately 250,000 unique TCR beta nucleotide sequences were sequenced per donor, roughly 20% of them non-productive.

What the work shows at the level of the full study, not this receptor alone: In a later analysis, several top co-occurrence clusters were reported to appear linked to parvovirus B19, influenza, CMV and Epstein-Barr virus. In an earlier analysis of roughly 500 of the donors, most TCR beta V segments appeared in productive rearrangements about 87% or about 30% of the time, broadly matching IMGT annotations. At a false discovery rate of 0.05, a later analysis linked about 16,000 TCR beta sequences to specific HLA alleles. Because counts were too low, 15 or so rarely observed V segments, including chromosome 9 orphons, were excluded from the earlier analysis of some 590 of the donors. A cluster of highly shared sequence variants was judged likely to represent a technical artifact of the sequencing pipeline. Because the 87-base-pair reads could not distinguish some IMGT-functional V segments, including TRBV6-2 and TRBV6-3, those segments were excluded. Across donors, most TCR sequences were observed very rarely, whereas some public TCRs were present in many individuals. This cohort had only TCR beta chains sequenced, and the lack of alpha or paired-chain data limited which features could be detected. Compared with equally common non-associated chains, HLA-associated TCR beta chains in a later analysis were more clonally expanded and had lower generation probabilities. Sequencing depth was assumed to be roughly uniform across donors in the presence/absence analyses, though that assumption may not hold. In a later analysis, most CMV-associated TCR beta chains were found to appear HLA-restricted, with HLA associations seemingly driven largely by CMV exposure. In vitro tests confirmed that three of the cytomegalovirus-associated TCR beta chains recognize cytomegalovirus antigens. Immune exposure information for the cohort was limited to CMV serostatus. Linkage disequilibrium might explain the correlated functional status among segregating V segments, but an unknown experimental factor could not be ruled out. The classifier was reported to diagnose cytomegalovirus status with high specificity and sensitivity in both the original cohort and the validation cohort. When HLA alleles, especially DR and DQ, strongly co-occurred, TCR associations were difficult to assign to individual alleles. A further reported finding was that TCR beta sequences accurately predicted the HLA-A and HLA-B alleles for most subjects in the first cohort. In a later genetic analysis, a missense DCLRE1C variant was associated with V-gene and J-gene trimming of TCR beta chains, and the association was replicated in an independent cohort. A later analysis found that TCR association rates varied across HLA loci, with DRB1 alleles showing the most associated TCRs and HLA-C alleles the fewest. A later genetic analysis reported fewer N-insertions in productive TCRs among donors in an Asian-associated ancestry cluster than the roughly 720-donor mean. The authors suggested that the approach could potentially be extended to other disease states and immunological phenotypes. In the study, some 160 TCR beta chains were listed as associated with cytomegalovirus. Because HLA typing was unavailable for some donors at each locus, only the typed subset was used in association tests.

The library was prepared using the immunoSEQ multiplex PCR assay. For the multiplex PCR, a mixture combining 60 forward primers for TCR Vbeta segments and 13 reverse primers for TCR Jbeta segments was used. A multiplex PCR assay on genomic DNA amplified the CDR3 region of rearranged TCR beta genes. On the Illumina HiSeq System, the amplified TCR beta libraries were sequenced as 87-base-pair reads. For the original study's pipeline: A later analysis counted tens of millions of unique TCR beta chains across the 600 to 850 repertoires, and roughly 9.9 million of these chains were shared by at least two donors. Raw reads were error-corrected and collapsed into unique sequences by a nearest-neighbor algorithm in which closely related sequences were merged to remove PCR and sequencing errors. To assign V, D and J gene segments, CDR3 sequences were aligned to IMGT reference sequences. Each retained sequence needed at least a six-nucleotide match to both a V gene segment and a J gene segment. Rearrangements were classified as productive when the CDR3 lacked stop codons and remained in frame with V and J, and all other rearrangements were classified as non-productive. Following IMGT convention, CDR3 was defined as the stretch from the second conserved V-encoded cysteine up to the conserved J-encoded phenylalanine. The earlier analysis of about 570 of the donors excluded any sequence lacking an unambiguous match to a single V gene segment. In an earlier analysis of a few hundred of the donors, V segments were called functional above 56.7% productive rearrangements and were called segregating when the between-donor standard deviation exceeded 5%. To diagnose cytomegalovirus status from the catalog of TCR beta chain sequences, a statistical classification framework was built. V and J gene assignment, in a later analysis, came from comparing TCR nucleotide sequences with IMGT/GENE-DB human TR gene sequences. The TCRdist pipeline was used in a later analysis to assign CDR3 sequences and most-parsimonious VDJ recombination scenarios. In a later analysis, every TCR beta chain was defined by the combination of its CDR3 amino acid sequence and its V-gene family, and reads without a unique V-gene family were dropped. As a way to deal with suspected cross-contamination and a sequencing artifact, a later analysis dropped nearly 600 nucleotide sequences that were highly shared and had low generation probability. For each public chain, a later analysis derived a clonal expansion index from normalized ranks of inferred template counts within each repertoire. A later analysis computed generation probabilities with a VDJ recombination model fitted to out-of-frame rearrangements, and checked the results against IGoR. In a later analysis, TCR-TCR, TCR-HLA and TCR-CMV co-occurrence was scored with hypergeometric tests, and a repertoire-size bias correction was applied to TCR pairs. In a later analysis, false discovery rates were estimated by permuting HLA or CMV assignments 20 times. In a later analysis, co-occurring TCRs were grouped with DBSCAN, and TCRdist sequence similarity was added when clustering was performed within HLA-allele-positive subsets. For co-occurrence clustering, repertoires with fewer than 30,000 or more than 120,000 public chains were excluded, along with about five repertoires with anomalous nucleotide sharing. The immuneACCESS repertoire file appears here via TCRdb, limited to in-frame rearrangements. These files lack a portion of the clones; in checked studies, under half of the deficit traces to unresolved V genes, and the cause of the others is not known. D and trimming were read from the DNA, whereas the V and J calls and clone size are those reported in that table. This sample comprises more than 100,000 clones, around 80% of them detected only once. The biggest ten clones account for 10% of the sample.

In total, roughly 670 healthy bone marrow donors made up the cohort. All cohort members were sampled while nominally healthy, although unrecorded immune exposures were likely present. The donor was CMV seropositive and belonged to the group of 250 to 300 seropositive cohort members. A peripheral blood sample was provided by each donor, and peripheral blood mononuclear cells were used for TCR beta sequencing. Genomic DNA was extracted from the blood cell samples with the Qiagen DNeasy Blood Extraction Kit. V is shortened by 5 bases, J by 5 bases, and the region joining them spans 21 bases. CDR1 and CDR2 are drawn from the germline V gene: SGHAT, FQNNGV. The CDR3 measures 16 amino acids from cysteine to phenylalanine. Only CDR3 DNA remains: 48 bases, in frame from the first base.

The chain links TRBV11-2 with TRBJ2-5, with a weak D call of TRBD2 (7 bases match). The clonotype was recovered from a woman aged 18-29 years in good health and CMV-seropositive. The sample was PBMCs. The CDR3 protein: CASSPRGQRGWETQYF. Read as DNA, the sequence is TGTGCCAGCAGCCCCCGGGGGCAGCGGGGATGGGAGACCCAGTACTTC. The variable domain in full, with residues beyond the CDR3 obtained from the reference TRBV11-2 and TRBJ2-5 genes, is EAGVAQSPRYKIIEKRQSVAFWCNPISGHATLYWYQQILGQGPKLLIQFQNNGVVDDSQLPKDRFSAERLKGVDSTLKIQPAKLEDSAVYLCASSPRGQRGWETQYFGPGTRLLVL.